The 15 T cell receptor beta chains listed next were all sequenced from one sample in a study of beta chain features in type 1 diabetes (dated by TCRdb to about 2018). The library was prepared using the immunoSEQ multiplex PCR assay. The High Capacity cDNA Reverse Transcription Kit was used to reverse transcribe all of the isolated RNA, meaning that expressed TCRB transcripts were what got sequenced. Drawn from immuneACCESS, this table holds only the in-frame rearrangements with V and J called that TCRdb kept. Clones are partly lost; checked studies trace under half to an unresolved V gene and leave the rest unexplained. Present in this sample are over 300,000 clones, less than 10% of which were seen just once. The ten largest make up under 0.5% of the sample. The sample was central memory CD4+ T cells from blood. Source of these receptors: a woman aged 18-29 years in good health.

The V call is TRBV6-5, the J call TRBJ2-1, with 15 bases lining up with TRBD2. The V gene's germline CDR1 is MNHEY and CDR2 SVGAGI. The V and J ends lost 5 bases and 9 bases, in that order; junction bases with no gene match: 5. The CDR3 spans 15 residues. In DNA, the CDR3 is TGTGCCAGCAGTACTCGGACTAGCGGGAGGGTTGAGCAGTTCTTC. This codes for CASSTRTSGRVEQFF.

The chain employs TRBV6-5 and TRBJ1-1, with TRBD1 matching 7 bases. Trimming cost V 6 bases and J 3 bases; bases outside gene matches: 4. The CDR3 consists of 13 residues. Germline CDR1 and CDR2: MNHEY and SVGAGI. The CDR3 loop is CASRKTGDTEAFF. The CDR3 DNA follows: TGTGCCAGCAGAAAAACAGGGGACACTGAAGCTTTCTTT.

The rearrangement links TRBV28 to TRBJ2-5, with D unresolved. Germline lookup yields CDR1 MDHEN and CDR2 SYDVKM. Trimming cost V 3 bases and J 2 bases, with 4 bases left between them. The CDR3 has 12 residues. For the CDR3, the DNA is TGTGCCAGCAGTTTTGCTCAAGAGACCCAGTACTTC. The encoded protein is CASSFAQETQYF. The variable domain in full, with the rest retrieved from reference TRBV28 and TRBJ2-5, is DVKVTQSSRYLVKRTGEKVFLECVQDMDHENMFWYRQDPGLGLRLIYFSYDVKMKEKGDIPEGYSVSREKKERFSLILESASTNQTSMYLCASSFAQETQYFGPGTRLLVL.

The chain joins TRBV7-6 to TRBJ1-4, with D possibly being TRBD1 (6 bases). CDR1 and CDR2 (germline): SGHVS, FNYEAQ. V dropped 3 bases and J dropped 6 bases, with 11 bases sitting between them. The CDR3 sequence is 14 residues long. The CDR3, as DNA: TGTGCCAGCAGCTTTGGACAGTGGGATGAAAAACTGTTTTTT. Translating it yields CASSFGQWDEKLFF.

This clone was observed a few times. The chain couples TRBV19 to TRBJ2-3; 7 bases agree with TRBD1. CDR1 LNHDA and CDR2 SQIVND come from the germline V gene (reference sequence). V lost 5 bases to trimming and J lost 2 bases; unmatched junction nucleotides: 4. This CDR3 is 14 amino acids long. CDR3 coding DNA: TGTGCCAGTAGTCGGGGACAGACCACAGATACGCAGTATTTT. Its translation is CASSRGQTTDTQYF.

This clone was seen a few times. The gene calls are TRBV20-1 and TRBJ1-2; D unresolved. This CDR3 is built from 11 residues. Between the trimmed V and J ends, which lost 5 bases and 7 bases, there was a span of 11 bases. The germline CDR1 and CDR2 sequences are DFQATT and SNEGSKA (reference sequence). The chain's CDR3 is CSAPRDGGYTF. The CDR3 region has the DNA TGCAGTGCTCCCCGCGACGGTGGCTACACCTTC.

The chain has TRBV7-9 and TRBJ2-3; the D is unclear. CDR1 SEHNR and CDR2 FQNEAQ come from the germline V gene (reference sequence). Deletions cut 6 bases from V and 0 bases from J, with 25 bases between. The CDR3 consists of 19 residues. The CDR3 nucleotides read TGTGCCAGCAGGGCGTTCAGGCCACCTAACCGGGCCAGCACAGATACGCAGTATTTT. It yields the protein CASRAFRPPNRASTDTQYF.

This clone was seen a handful of times. The CDR3 protein is CASSKGFVLRDYTYEQYF. CDR3 bases: TGCGCCAGCAGCAAGGGGTTTGTTCTTCGGGACTACACCTACGAGCAGTACTTC. The V call is TRBV5-1, the J call TRBJ2-7, with TRBD2 matching over 7 bases. In germline, CDR1 is SGHRS, CDR2 YFSETQ. CDR3 size: 18 residues. J was trimmed by 2 bases and V by 4 bases; bases with no gene match: 18.

This clone was detected many times. The chain combines TRBV7-9 with TRBJ2-6; D might be TRBD1 (5 bases). The CDR3 is made up of 15 amino acids. Germline-derived CDR1 and CDR2 are SEHNR and FQNEAQ (reference sequence). Between the trimmed V and J ends, which lost 9 bases and 0 bases, there was a span of 12 bases. CDR3 nucleotides: TGTGCCAGTACGCTAGGACACTCTGGGGCCAACGTCCTGACTTTC. Amino acids: CASTLGHSGANVLTF.

This clone was counted only a few times. The chain joins TRBV4-3 to TRBJ1-1; no firm D call. Germline V gene data show CDR1 as LGHNA and CDR2 as YSLEER. The CDR3 is 19 amino acids. V was pared by 0 bases and J by 2 bases, with 22 bases between. CDR3: CASSQEVFSAEKLNTEAFF. The CDR3 nucleotides read TGCGCCAGCAGCCAAGAAGTCTTTTCTGCGGAGAAACTAAACACTGAAGCTTTCTTT.

This clone occurred a few times. This chain joins TRBV28 and TRBJ2-7; D might be TRBD1 (6 bases). With 8 bases removed from V and 0 bases from J, the gap between germline ends came to 8 bases. Germline CDR1 is MDHEN and CDR2 is SYDVKM. The CDR3 has 12 residues. In nucleotides, the CDR3 is TGTGCCAGCTGGGACACCTCCTACGAGCAGTACTTC. This encodes CASWDTSYEQYF.

This chain joins TRBV19 and TRBJ2-2; the match to TRBD2 covers 12 bases. This CDR3 spans 18 amino acids. The trim removed 0 bases at V and 6 bases at J, leaving 8 bases unmatched. In germline, CDR1 is LNHDA, CDR2 SQIVND (reference sequence). This CDR3 is CASSIDSSGRAGSGELFF. The CDR3 DNA is TGTGCCAGTAGTATAGACTCTAGCGGGAGGGCCGGGTCCGGGGAGCTGTTTTTT.

The V and J genes are TRBV4-3 and TRBJ2-7; D unresolved. The CDR3 extends over 13 amino acids. CDR1 and CDR2 (germline): LGHNA, YSLEER. V was cut by 0 bases and J by 3 bases, with 6 bases left in between. Here the CDR3 DNA reads TGCGCCAGCAGCCAAGATAGAGGCTACGAGCAGTACTTC. This codes for CASSQDRGYEQYF.

This clone was detected ten times or more. The chain recombines TRBV7-8 with TRBJ1-5; D ambiguous. Deletions cut 5 bases from V and 0 bases from J, with 17 bases between. Germline V gene sequence: CDR1 SGHVS, CDR2 FQNEAQ. The CDR3 loop spans 17 amino acids. CDR3 in DNA: TGTGCCAGCAGCCCATTCGTGACGTGGAATAGCAATCAGCCCCAGCATTTT. It yields the protein CASSPFVTWNSNQPQHF.

This clone was picked up a small number of times. Mismatch with germline at one junction end may stem from a read error. The V call is TRBV4-2, the J call TRBJ2-3; TRBD2 matches at 9 bases. This CDR3 has 15 amino acids. The germline V gene has CDR1 LGHNA and CDR2 YNFKEQ. The CDR3 DNA follows: TGTGCCAGCAGTCAAGCGGGAGGTCGGGTAGATACGCAGTATTTT. Translating it yields CASSQAGGRVDTQYF.